This T cell receptor (beta chain) is from a study of T cell responses to AZD1222 COVID-19 vaccine (dated by TCRdb to 2020 to 2023). Notes on the research overall: TCR sequencing covered more than 230 trial participants: 207 given two doses of AZD1222 and about 26 given two doses of MenACWY control vaccine. Trial participants were enrolled by age into subgroups of 18-55, 56-69 and 70-plus years, and 148, 28 and 57 TCR-sequenced participants, respectively, were included in these subgroups. Overall results and qualifications from the work: The 56-69-year group was small, and its depth increase did not reach significance, likely because of low power. The whole spike protein was spanned by vaccine-associated CD4 TCRs, and dominant responses were seen in regions 160-218 and 743-854. Reportedly, almost half of the unique spike-specific TCRs recognized epitopes lying outside the regions that are mutated in the B.1.351 and B.1.1.7 variants. Only five or six AZD1222 recipients were SARS-CoV-2 seropositive at baseline, limiting conclusions about previously exposed vaccinees. A significant rise in spike-specific TCR breadth and depth was observed after two AZD1222 doses relative to day 0 and relative to MenACWY recipients. Because no day 14 peak-response samples were available, the repertoires could be characterized only after the peak T cell response. Participants were mostly white British and included more females than males, and it was suggested by the authors that clonal diversity may have been underestimated.

The germline V gene (reference sequence) provides CDR1 SEHNR and CDR2 FQNEAQ. V has 1 base trimmed and J has 5 bases trimmed; junction bases matching no gene number 2. Counted from cysteine to phenylalanine, this CDR3 has 14 amino acids. Of the read, only the CDR3 DNA is kept; its 42 bases are in frame from base 1. The CDR3 regions of human TCRbeta chains were subjected to immunosequencing. The study's own analysis went as follows. TCRs in the repertoires were matched against a reference library of SARS-CoV-2-specific TCRs that had been generated with the MIRA antigen-specificity platform. Breadth was defined as the fraction of unique TCRs that were SARS-CoV-2-associated. Depth was defined as the fraction of total T cells that were SARS-CoV-2-associated. Using the MIRA data, every spike-specific TCR was mapped to the spike region that the TCR reacted to and assigned to either a CD4 or a CD8 class. Log10-transformed breadth and depth values were compared by one-way ANOVA with Sidak's multiple comparisons tests. TCRdb holds this immuneACCESS table with in-frame rearrangements only. Some clones are missing; in checked studies, unresolved V genes explain under half, and the rest has no known cause. V and J calls plus clone size are reproduced from that table; the DNA served to infer D and trimming. The sample table lists 88,000 or so clones, roughly nine tenths of them with a count of one. The top ten clonotypes cover less than 5% of the sample.

Read against the paper, the sample's time point label means: about 28 days (+/-7) after the second vaccine dose. Because spike-specific TCR depth and breadth did not differ between the two schedules, AZD1222 recipients who got a second dose at roughly 4 weeks were pooled with those who got a second dose at roughly 12 weeks. Vaccinee samples came from UK trials COV001 and COV002, including a single-blind randomized controlled phase 2/3 trial of AZD1222 (ChAdOx1 nCoV-19) in healthy adults. For TCRbeta chain sequencing, PBMC samples from trial participants were taken at day 0 and at day 28 after the second dose. Details on this clone: Its antigen target is currently unknown. Base quality data are lacking; no much larger clone is found one base away.

This specimen consisted of peripheral blood, obtained 28 days after the second AZD1222 dose. The source is an adult who received the AZD1222 COVID-19 vaccine. The chain is encoded by TRBV7-9 joined to TRBJ1-2; 9 bases in the middle match TRBD1. The base sequence is TGTGCCAGCAGCTTAGGTGGGACAGGGTATGGCTACACCTTC. It translates as CASSLGGTGYGYTF.